These T cell receptor beta chains were read from a single sample in a study of T cells in Graves' hyperthyroidism and ophthalmopathy. Via MiXCR, TCRdb re-called the multiplex PCR reads, giving one row per CDR3 protein. In the table there are 450,000 to 650,000 distinct CDR3 sequences, 14% of which are singletons. The sequenced sample was blood. The receptor source for this set is a woman under 30 with Graves' ophthalmopathy. Each CDR3 is given with its conserved first and last residue. The order of the fields is D gene, J gene, V gene, clone size, CDR3 length, CDR3 DNA, CDR3 protein. A D gene is named only where the DNA matches it firmly. A row's size may be missing; if present it is once, few, many or a size class.

d_gene: NA; j_gene: TRBJ2-1; v_gene: TRBV6-6; abundance: NA; len: 16; CDR3nt: TGTGCCAGCAGTTACATCCCCAAACTCTCCTACAATGAGCAGTTCTTC; CDR3aa: CASSYIPKLSYNEQFF
d_gene: NA; j_gene: TRBJ2-7; v_gene: TRBV20-1; abundance: many; len: 11; CDR3nt: TGCAGTGCTAGAGGGTGGTACGAGCAGTACTTC; CDR3aa: CSARGWYEQYF
d_gene: NA; j_gene: TRBJ1-5; v_gene: TRBV19; abundance: NA; len: 15; CDR3nt: TGTGCCAGTACTGATGACACTTATAGCAATCAGCCCCAGCATTTT; CDR3aa: CASTDDTYSNQPQHF
d_gene: TRBD1; j_gene: TRBJ2-5; v_gene: TRBV20-1; abundance: many; len: 18; CDR3nt: TGCAGTGCTACCGGGACAGGGAGCGAAGGGGGTAGCATGGAGACCCAGTACTTC; CDR3aa: CSATGTGSEGGSMETQYF
d_gene: TRBD1; j_gene: TRBJ2-3; v_gene: TRBV12-3/TRBV12-4; abundance: many; len: 15; CDR3nt: TGTGCCAGCAGTGAGGACAGGGGGCCGAAAGATACGCAGTATTTT; CDR3aa: CASSEDRGPKDTQYF
d_gene: NA; j_gene: TRBJ1-3; v_gene: TRBV6-5; abundance: NA; len: 11; CDR3nt: TGTGCCAGCAGTTACCTTAGCACCATATATTTT; CDR3aa: CASSYLSTIYF
d_gene: TRBD2; j_gene: TRBJ2-1; v_gene: TRBV11-1; abundance: few; len: 19; CDR3nt: TGTGCCAGCAGCCTACCCGGGACTAGCGGGAGCTCCTCCCACAATGAGCAGTTCTTC; CDR3aa: CASSLPGTSGSSSHNEQFF
d_gene: NA; j_gene: TRBJ1-6; v_gene: TRBV18; abundance: many; len: 13; CDR3nt: TGTGCCAGCCGCGACAGCGTAAATTCACCCCTCCACTTT; CDR3aa: CASRDSVNSPLHF
d_gene: NA; j_gene: TRBJ2-1; v_gene: TRBV11-1; abundance: many; len: 11; CDR3nt: TGTGCCAGCAGCTCCTACTTTGAGCAGTTCTTC; CDR3aa: CASSSYFEQFF
d_gene: NA; j_gene: TRBJ2-7; v_gene: TRBV12-3/TRBV12-4; abundance: many; len: 14; CDR3nt: TGTGCCAGCAGTTCCGGGATTAACCTAGACGAGCAGTACTTC; CDR3aa: CASSSGINLDEQYF
d_gene: NA; j_gene: TRBJ1-3; v_gene: TRBV7-3; abundance: NA; len: 13; CDR3nt: TGTGCCAGCAGCTTAACGTTCGGAAACACCATATATTTT; CDR3aa: CASSLTFGNTIYF
d_gene: TRBD1; j_gene: TRBJ2-6; v_gene: TRBV7-9; abundance: few; len: 19; CDR3nt: TGTGCCAGCAACCGGGACAGGGGGAGGTTAAGGTCTGGGGCCAACGTCCTGACTTTC; CDR3aa: CASNRDRGRLRSGANVLTF
d_gene: TRBD2; j_gene: TRBJ2-5; v_gene: TRBV7-9; abundance: many; len: 17; CDR3nt: TGTGCCAGCAGCCAAGGACTAGCGGGAGCAGCAGGAGAGACCCAGTACTTC; CDR3aa: CASSQGLAGAAGETQYF
d_gene: TRBD2; j_gene: TRBJ2-7; v_gene: TRBV11-1; abundance: NA; len: 17; CDR3nt: TGTGCCAGCAGCTTAGATGGACTAGCGGGAGGGGCCTACGAGCAGTACTTC; CDR3aa: CASSLDGLAGGAYEQYF
d_gene: NA; j_gene: TRBJ1-1; v_gene: TRBV6-1; abundance: many; len: 15; CDR3nt: TGTGCCAGCAGTCAGAAACAGAGGCTGTACACTGAAGCTTTCTTT; CDR3aa: CASSQKQRLYTEAFF
d_gene: NA; j_gene: TRBJ2-2; v_gene: TRBV19; abundance: NA; len: 14; CDR3nt: TGTGCCAGTACCACCTATACGAACACCGGGGAGCTGTTTTTT; CDR3aa: CASTTYTNTGELFF
d_gene: NA; j_gene: TRBJ2-1; v_gene: TRBV25-1; abundance: few; len: 15; CDR3nt: TGTGCCAGCAGTGAAGGGGGGACGCGCGCAGGTCGGCAGTTCTTC; CDR3aa: CASSEGGTRAGRQFF
d_gene: TRBD2; j_gene: TRBJ2-1; v_gene: TRBV7-2; abundance: NA; len: 14; CDR3nt: TGTGCCAGCAGCTTAGGACTAGCGACTGATGAGCAGTTCTTC; CDR3aa: CASSLGLATDEQFF
d_gene: NA; j_gene: TRBJ2-5; v_gene: TRBV30; abundance: many; len: 12; CDR3nt: TGTGCCTGGAGTGTAACGACGGAGACCCAGTACTTC; CDR3aa: CAWSVTTETQYF
d_gene: NA; j_gene: TRBJ2-7; v_gene: TRBV27; abundance: many; len: 13; CDR3nt: TGTGCCAGCAGTTGGGGGGGGCGCTACGAGCAGTACTTC; CDR3aa: CASSWGGRYEQYF
d_gene: NA; j_gene: TRBJ2-7; v_gene: TRBV6-2/TRBV6-3; abundance: many; len: 15; CDR3nt: TGTGCCAGCAGGGCATCCCGGGACCACTCCTACGAGCAGTACTTC; CDR3aa: CASRASRDHSYEQYF
d_gene: NA; j_gene: TRBJ2-3; v_gene: TRBV15; abundance: NA; len: 15; CDR3nt: TGTGCCACCAGCAGGGAACCCCGCGCGGGAGATACGCAGTATTTT; CDR3aa: CATSREPRAGDTQYF
d_gene: NA; j_gene: TRBJ2-5; v_gene: TRBV27; abundance: NA; len: 15; CDR3nt: TGTGCCAGCAACCCGTCGTCGGGGGCACAAGAGACCCAGTACTTC; CDR3aa: CASNPSSGAQETQYF
d_gene: NA; j_gene: TRBJ1-1; v_gene: TRBV12-3/TRBV12-4; abundance: many; len: 13; CDR3nt: TGTGCCAGCAGTTTAAATTCCGGCACTGAAGCTTTCTTT; CDR3aa: CASSLNSGTEAFF
d_gene: NA; j_gene: TRBJ2-3; v_gene: TRBV7-9; abundance: many; len: 15; CDR3nt: TGTGCCAGCAGCTTAGGGCAGGGAATTACAGATACGCAGTATTTT; CDR3aa: CASSLGQGITDTQYF
d_gene: TRBD2; j_gene: TRBJ2-3; v_gene: TRBV7-2; abundance: many; len: 16; CDR3nt: TGTGCCAGCAGCTTGAGACTAGCTCCCTTCACAGATACGCAGTATTTT; CDR3aa: CASSLRLAPFTDTQYF
d_gene: NA; j_gene: TRBJ2-1; v_gene: TRBV7-3; abundance: many; len: 15; CDR3nt: TGTGCCAGCAGCTTGGGGCAGGGTAGTGGCCATGAGCAGTTCTTC; CDR3aa: CASSLGQGSGHEQFF
d_gene: NA; j_gene: TRBJ2-4; v_gene: TRBV7-2; abundance: many; len: 14; CDR3nt: TGTGCCAGCAGCTTAGGTTCCGGGGGAAACATTCAGTACTTC; CDR3aa: CASSLGSGGNIQYF
d_gene: NA; j_gene: TRBJ1-6; v_gene: TRBV5-6; abundance: NA; len: 16; CDR3nt: TGTGCCAGCAGCTTGTTTGATGCATCCTATAATTCACCCCTCCACTTT; CDR3aa: CASSLFDASYNSPLHF
d_gene: TRBD2; j_gene: TRBJ2-1; v_gene: TRBV7-6; abundance: NA; len: 16; CDR3nt: TGTGCCAGCAGCTCAATGAGCGGGAGCTCCTACAATGAGCAGTTCTTC; CDR3aa: CASSSMSGSSYNEQFF
d_gene: NA; j_gene: TRBJ2-2; v_gene: TRBV20-1; abundance: few; len: 14; CDR3nt: TGCAGGGCCGGAGGGGGGGCGAGAACCGGGGAGCTGTTTTTT; CDR3aa: CRAGGGARTGELFF
d_gene: NA; j_gene: TRBJ1-2; v_gene: TRBV28; abundance: many; len: 14; CDR3nt: TGTGCCAGCAGTTTGGGCACCACGACCAGAGGCTACACCTTC; CDR3aa: CASSLGTTTRGYTF
d_gene: TRBD2; j_gene: TRBJ2-1; v_gene: TRBV5-1; abundance: many; len: 14; CDR3nt: TGCGCCAGCAGCCCAGCGGGAGTGGTGAATGAGCAGTTCTTC; CDR3aa: CASSPAGVVNEQFF
d_gene: TRBD2; j_gene: TRBJ2-2; v_gene: TRBV20-1; abundance: NA; len: 15; CDR3nt: TGCAGTGCTAAACTAGCGGAAAGCACGGACGGGGAGCTGTTTTTT; CDR3aa: CSAKLAESTDGELFF
d_gene: NA; j_gene: TRBJ1-4; v_gene: TRBV2; abundance: many; len: 14; CDR3nt: TGTGCCAGCCAGCAGGGAGGGTCCGGTGAAAAACTGTTTTTT; CDR3aa: CASQQGGSGEKLFF
d_gene: TRBD2; j_gene: TRBJ2-3; v_gene: TRBV28; abundance: many; len: 21; CDR3nt: TGTGCCAGCAGTACCAGGTCTTGGCATATATTAGCGGGAGGGCAAGGAGATACGCAGTATTTT; CDR3aa: CASSTRSWHILAGGQGDTQYF
d_gene: TRBD1; j_gene: TRBJ1-6; v_gene: TRBV28; abundance: many; len: 16; CDR3nt: TGTGCCAGCAGATACAGGGGGCGGCCGAAAAATTCACCCCTCCACTTT; CDR3aa: CASRYRGRPKNSPLHF
d_gene: TRBD2; j_gene: TRBJ2-1; v_gene: TRBV28; abundance: many; len: 16; CDR3nt: TGTGCCAGCAGAACCACCGGGACTAGCGGATACAATGAGCAGTTCTTC; CDR3aa: CASRTTGTSGYNEQFF
d_gene: NA; j_gene: TRBJ2-7; v_gene: TRBV5-1; abundance: many; len: 13; CDR3nt: TGCGCCAGCAGCTTGGATCCAGCGAAGGAGCAGTACTTC; CDR3aa: CASSLDPAKEQYF
d_gene: TRBD2; j_gene: TRBJ2-3; v_gene: TRBV20-1; abundance: many; len: 18; CDR3nt: TGCAGTGCTAGAGCCCTGGGACTAGCGGGAGGTAGCACAGATACGCAGTATTTT; CDR3aa: CSARALGLAGGSTDTQYF
d_gene: NA; j_gene: TRBJ2-1; v_gene: TRBV6-7; abundance: few; len: 14; CDR3nt: TGTGCCAGCAGTTACGACACCACCTACAATGAGCAGTTCTTC; CDR3aa: CASSYDTTYNEQFF
d_gene: NA; j_gene: TRBJ2-7; v_gene: TRBV19; abundance: NA; len: 12; CDR3nt: TGTGCCAGTGGACCGGGAACTTACGAGCAGTACTTC; CDR3aa: CASGPGTYEQYF
d_gene: NA; j_gene: TRBJ1-5; v_gene: TRBV19; abundance: many; len: 17; CDR3nt: TGTGCCAGTAGTATGCCCAGCCATCGAATGGGCTATCAGCCCCAGCATTTT; CDR3aa: CASSMPSHRMGYQPQHF
d_gene: TRBD1; j_gene: TRBJ2-7; v_gene: TRBV6-5; abundance: many; len: 17; CDR3nt: TGTGCCAGCAGTTACTCAGGGGCCGGGACAGCCTCCTACGAGCAGTACTTC; CDR3aa: CASSYSGAGTASYEQYF
d_gene: NA; j_gene: TRBJ1-6; v_gene: TRBV2; abundance: many; len: 15; CDR3nt: TGTGCCAGCAGTGGAAGGACACTCTATAATTCACCCCTCCACTTT; CDR3aa: CASSGRTLYNSPLHF
d_gene: NA; j_gene: TRBJ1-2; v_gene: TRBV20-1; abundance: many; len: 12; CDR3nt: TGCAGTGCGAGAGGGACAAGCTATGGCTACACCTTC; CDR3aa: CSARGTSYGYTF
d_gene: NA; j_gene: TRBJ1-2; v_gene: TRBV20-1; abundance: NA; len: 13; CDR3nt: TGCAGTGCCCGGGGGGGGAATTGGGATGGCTACACCTTC; CDR3aa: CSARGGNWDGYTF
d_gene: NA; j_gene: TRBJ1-3; v_gene: TRBV10-3; abundance: few; len: 17; CDR3nt: TGTGCCATCAGTGAGTCCCCCCAGGGGTTCTCTGGAAACACCATATATTTT; CDR3aa: CAISESPQGFSGNTIYF
d_gene: TRBD2; j_gene: TRBJ2-5; v_gene: TRBV7-9; abundance: many; len: 14; CDR3nt: TGTGCCAGCAGCCGGACTAGCGCGAAAGAGACCCAGTACTTC; CDR3aa: CASSRTSAKETQYF
d_gene: TRBD2; j_gene: TRBJ2-1; v_gene: TRBV20-1; abundance: few; len: 18; CDR3nt: TGCAGTGCTAGAGCCCTTCTGGGTAGCGGGATCTCCTACAATGAGCAGTTCTTC; CDR3aa: CSARALLGSGISYNEQFF
d_gene: NA; j_gene: TRBJ1-1; v_gene: TRBV6-1; abundance: few; len: 15; CDR3nt: TGTGCCAGCAGTGGATATACCCAGGGAGCGACTGAAGCTTTCTTT; CDR3aa: CASSGYTQGATEAFF
d_gene: TRBD1; j_gene: TRBJ1-1; v_gene: TRBV18; abundance: many; len: 13; CDR3nt: TGTGCCAGCTCACCGACAGGGGCGGCTGAAGCTTTCTTT; CDR3aa: CASSPTGAAEAFF